This TCR beta chain comes out of a study of blood T cell repertoires in COVID-19. Germline CDR1 is SGHNT and CDR2 is YYREEE (reference sequence). V shed 0 bases and J shed 1 base, with 14 bases lying between them. This CDR3 has 17 residues. The repertoire was sequenced with immunoSEQ multiplex PCR; TCRdb's copy has only in-frame clones and lacks some. This sample has some 250,000 clones, with 88% found just once. Sequencing was done on a sample of peripheral blood. The V gene is TRBV5-4, the J gene TRBJ1-3; weak D call: TRBD1 (6 bases). This sequence originates from a middle-aged woman who had recovered from COVID-19. Here the CDR3 reads CASSLGGGSTSGNTIYF. The CDR3 DNA is TGTGCCAGCAGCTTGGGGGGGGGCAGCACATCTGGAAACACCATATATTTT.